Presented here are 15 T cell receptor beta chains from one specimen sequenced in a study of OX40 agonist ivuxolimab in advanced cancers. Profiled with immunoSEQ multiplex PCR; TCRdb holds only in-frame clones, not every one. The top ten clones hold 0.6% to 0.8% of a sample with about 60,000 clones, 83% of them seen once. Sequencing used CD4+ or CD8+ T cells sorted from blood, obtained in a trial of the OX40 agonist ivuxolimab. These receptors came from an adult with an advanced solid tumor such as melanoma, head and neck, liver or kidney cancer.

V gene TRBV5-6 combines with J gene TRBJ1-4; tentative D call: TRBD1 (6 bases). The V end was cut by 0 bases, the J end by 2 bases, with 8 bases between. Germline loops: CDR1 SGHDT, CDR2 YYEEEE. The CDR3 covers 15 residues. Here the CDR3 DNA reads TGTGCCAGCAGCTTGGCGGGGGCGACTAATGAAAAACTGTTTTTT. Its translation: CASSLAGATNEKLFF.

The rearrangement uses TRBV2 and TRBJ1-1; 11 nucleotides align to TRBD1. Germline assignment: CDR1 SNHLY and CDR2 FYNNEI. This CDR3 is 16 amino acids long. With V trimmed by 10 bases and J by 7 bases, 17 bases remained unmatched. CDR3 nucleotide sequence: TGTGCCACCAAACCGAATTCCTGGACAGGGGGCTTTGAAGCTTTCTTT. Its translation: CATKPNSWTGGFEAFF.

The chain recombines TRBV5-6 with TRBJ1-5, with D perhaps TRBD1 (5 bases). V was clipped by 5 bases and J by 3 bases, with 12 bases between them. Germline assignment: CDR1 SGHDT and CDR2 YYEEEE. The CDR3 has 14 amino acids. In DNA form, the CDR3 reads TGTGCCAGCAGTTTCGGACACTTCAATCAGCCCCAGCATTTT. This codes for CASSFGHFNQPQHF.

V and J are TRBV18 and TRBJ1-4; D remains ambiguous. The CDR3 contains 17 residues. CDR1 and CDR2 from the germline V gene are KGHSH and LQKENI. V lost 0 bases to trimming and J lost 0 bases, with 11 bases between them. The CDR3 region has the DNA TGTGCCAGCTCACCACCCCCATCATTTGCAACTAATGAAAAACTGTTTTTT. The encoded protein is CASSPPPSFATNEKLFF.

V and J are TRBV7-8 and TRBJ1-4; a possible D gene is TRBD1 (5 bases). The CDR3 consists of 14 residues. V was shortened by 4 bases and J by 3 bases, with 9 bases between the two germline ends. The germline V gene has CDR1 SGHVS and CDR2 FQNEAQ. CDR3 residues: CASSSGVPNEKLFF. The CDR3 DNA reads TGTGCCAGCAGCTCGGGGGTACCTAATGAAAAACTGTTTTTT.

This clone has only one observation. The chain uses TRBV5-1 and TRBJ2-5; no clear D gene. This CDR3 is built from 13 residues. Between the trimmed V and J ends, which lost 0 bases and 5 bases, there was a span of 8 bases. The germline V gene encodes CDR1 SGHRS and CDR2 YFSETQ. This chain's CDR3 is CASSLVFEETQYF. CDR3 DNA: TGCGCCAGCAGCTTGGTTTTCGAGGAGACCCAGTACTTC.

This clone came up a few times. This chain links TRBV1 with TRBJ2-7; the table's D call TRBD2 went unverified against the DNA. TRBV1 is deemed a pseudogene. The length of the CDR3 is 11 residues. The CDR3 loop reads CTSSAMREQYF. Here the CDR3 DNA reads TGCACCAGCAGCGCCATGCGGGAGCAGTACTTC.

The chain recombines TRBV25-1 with TRBJ2-3, with unresolved D. Between the trimmed V and J ends, which lost 6 bases and 5 bases, there was a span of 9 bases. Germline V gene data show CDR1 as MGHDK and CDR2 as SYGVNS. This CDR3 comprises 12 residues. The CDR3 coding sequence is TGTGCCAGCAGGGGTCTCGGAGATACGCAGTATTTT. Translation: CASRGLGDTQYF.

The rearrangement joins TRBV5-1 to TRBJ2-7; either TRBD1 or TRBD2 may supply D (5 bases each). Germline V lookup: CDR1 SGHRS, CDR2 YFSETQ. Trimming pared 4 bases from V and 3 bases from J, leaving 11 bases between. The CDR3 totals 13 residues. CDR3 protein: CASSRDANYEQYF. CDR3 in DNA: TGCGCCAGCAGCCGGGACGCAAACTACGAGCAGTACTTC.

The rearrangement uses TRBV9 and TRBJ2-5; maybe TRBD1 (6 bases). V shed 0 bases and J shed 1 base, with 10 bases lying between them. Per the germline V gene, CDR1 is SGDLS and CDR2 is YYNGEE. This CDR3 has 15 amino acids. CDR3 DNA sequence: TGTGCCAGCAGCGTAGCGCCGACAGGCCAAGAGACCCAGTACTTC. It yields the protein CASSVAPTGQETQYF.

The chain links TRBV5-1 to TRBJ2-1; D gene ambiguous. Trimming left V 0 bases short and J 9 bases short, with 7 bases between. The CDR3 runs 12 residues. CDR1 is SGHRS, CDR2 YFSETQ, per germline. In DNA form, the CDR3 reads TGCGCCAGCAGCTTGGCCCGGAGTGAGCAGTTCTTC. Protein: CASSLARSEQFF.

The chain couples TRBV21-1 to TRBJ2-1; TRBD2 is the table's D call and was not checked against the DNA. TRBV21-1 constitutes a pseudogene. The CDR3 has 16 residues. The CDR3 DNA reads TGTGCCAGCAGCAAAGGGAATCAGCGGGAGTACAATGAGCAGTTCTTC. Translation: CASSKGNQREYNEQFF.

The chain employs TRBV29-1 and TRBJ1-1, with D possibly TRBD1 on 6 matching bases. Trimming took 5 bases from V and 0 from J, leaving 10 bases between them. The CDR3 is 13 amino acids. Germline V gives CDR1 SQVTM, CDR2 ANQGSEA. CDR3 sequence reads: CSVTTGMNTEAFF. The CDR3 DNA reads TGCAGCGTTACCACAGGGATGAACACTGAAGCTTTCTTT.

The genes are TRBV25-1 and TRBJ1-3; TRBD1 matches at 9 bases. Germline-derived CDR1 and CDR2 are MGHDK and SYGVNS. The CDR3 is 14 amino acids. With V trimmed by 8 bases and J by 3 bases, 5 bases remained unmatched. The chain's CDR3 is CASRDRDSGNTIYF. Here the CDR3 DNA reads TGTGCCAGCCGGGACAGGGATAGTGGAAACACCATATATTTT.

This chain connects TRBV4-1 to TRBJ2-5, with D hard to call. Trimming shortened V by 4 bases and J by 4 bases, and 10 bases separated the two germline ends. The germline gives CDR1 MGHRA, CDR2 YSYEKL. The CDR3 extends over 13 amino acids. The chain's CDR3 is CASSPGPLETQYF. CDR3 sequence (DNA): TGCGCCAGCAGCCCCGGGCCTCTAGAGACCCAGTACTTC.